This T cell receptor beta chain was recorded in a study of T-cell reconstitution after alpha-beta-depleted transplantation in children. Overall study results and limits: Diversity and T-cell counts at one year after transplant derived mostly from new T cells. In patients about two months after transplant, alpha-beta T cells reportedly arose from several hundred expanded graft clones.

The germline CDR1 and CDR2 sequences are SGHTA and FQGTGA. Trimming stripped 5 bases from V and 0 bases from J, with 11 bases between. This CDR3 comprises 15 residues. Unique molecular identifiers featured in how the TCRbeta library was prepared. TCRdb fed the PCR reads into MiXCR, producing one record per CDR3 protein. The repertoire consists of nearly 200,000 distinct CDR3 sequences, with just under 6.5% occurring once and the leading ten covering roughly 4.7%. This clonotype has a count of ten or more. Its antigen is currently unknown. This receptor was obtained from a girl under three years old with combined immunodeficiency, due to receive a stem cell transplant. The chain couples TRBV7-3 to TRBJ1-3; D not certain. Sequenced here: PBMCs, sampled before TCRalphabeta/CD19-depleted stem cell transplant. The CDR3 protein is CASSPDGSSGNTIYF. CDR3 sequence (DNA): TGTGCCAGCAGCCCCGACGGTAGCTCTGGAAACACCATATATTTT.